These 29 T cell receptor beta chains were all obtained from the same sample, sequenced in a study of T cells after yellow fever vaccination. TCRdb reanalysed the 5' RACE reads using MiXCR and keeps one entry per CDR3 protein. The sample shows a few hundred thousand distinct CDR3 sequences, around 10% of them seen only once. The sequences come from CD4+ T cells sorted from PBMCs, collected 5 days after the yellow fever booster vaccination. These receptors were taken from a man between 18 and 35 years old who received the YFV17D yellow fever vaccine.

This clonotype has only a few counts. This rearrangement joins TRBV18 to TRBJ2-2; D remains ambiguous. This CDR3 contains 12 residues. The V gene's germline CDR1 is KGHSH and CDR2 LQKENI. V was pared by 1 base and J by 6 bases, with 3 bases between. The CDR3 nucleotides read TGTGCCAGCTCACCACGGCCCGGGGAGCTGTTTTTT. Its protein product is CASSPRPGELFF. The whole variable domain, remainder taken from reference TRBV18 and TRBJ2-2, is NAGVMQNPRHLVRRRGQEARLRCSPMKGHSHVYWYRQLPEEGLKFMVYLQKENIIDESGMPKERFSAEFPKEGPSILRIQQVVRGDSAAYFCASSPRPGELFFGEGSRLTVL.

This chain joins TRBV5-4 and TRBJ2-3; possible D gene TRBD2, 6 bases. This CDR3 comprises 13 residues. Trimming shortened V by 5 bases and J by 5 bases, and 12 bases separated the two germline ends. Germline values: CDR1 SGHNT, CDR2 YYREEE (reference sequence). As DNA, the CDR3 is TGTGCCAGCAGGGTCGGGACTGAAGATACGCAGTATTTT. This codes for CASRVGTEDTQYF.

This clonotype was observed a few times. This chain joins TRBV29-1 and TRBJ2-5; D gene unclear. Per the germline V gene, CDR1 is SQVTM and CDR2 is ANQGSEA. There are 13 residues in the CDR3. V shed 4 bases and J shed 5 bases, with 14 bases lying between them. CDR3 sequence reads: CSVGHQYSETQYF. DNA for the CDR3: TGCAGCGTTGGACACCAGTATAGCGAGACCCAGTACTTC. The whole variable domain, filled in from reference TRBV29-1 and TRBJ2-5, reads SAVISQKPSRDICQRGTSLTIQCQVDSQVTMMFWYRQQPGQSLTLIATANQGSEATYESGFVIDKFPISRPNLTFSTLTVSNMSPEDSSIYLCSVGHQYSETQYFGPGTRLLVL.

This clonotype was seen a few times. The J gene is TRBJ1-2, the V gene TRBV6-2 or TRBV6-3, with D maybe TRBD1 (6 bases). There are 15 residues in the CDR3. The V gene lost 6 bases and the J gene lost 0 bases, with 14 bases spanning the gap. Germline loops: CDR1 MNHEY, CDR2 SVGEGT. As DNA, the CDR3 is TGTGCCAGCAGGGACAGTGGAAGGACTAACTATGGCTACACCTTC. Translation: CASRDSGRTNYGYTF.

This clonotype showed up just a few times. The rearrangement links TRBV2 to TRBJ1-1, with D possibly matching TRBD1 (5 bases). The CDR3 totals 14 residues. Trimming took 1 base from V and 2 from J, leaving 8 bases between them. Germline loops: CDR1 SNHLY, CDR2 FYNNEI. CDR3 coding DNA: TGTGCCAGCAGTGAAGTCAGGGTAAACACTGAAGCTTTCTTT. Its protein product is CASSEVRVNTEAFF. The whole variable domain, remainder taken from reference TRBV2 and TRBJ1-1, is EPEVTQTPSHQVTQMGQEVILRCVPISNHLYFYWYRQILGQKVEFLVSFYNNEISEKSEIFDDQFSVERPDGSNFTLKIRSTKLEDSAMYFCASSEVRVNTEAFFGQGTRLTVV.

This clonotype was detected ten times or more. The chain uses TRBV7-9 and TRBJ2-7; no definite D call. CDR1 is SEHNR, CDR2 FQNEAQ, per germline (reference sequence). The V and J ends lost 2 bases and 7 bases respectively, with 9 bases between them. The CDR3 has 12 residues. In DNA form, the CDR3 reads TGTGCCAGCAGCTTAAGCTACGAGGAGCAGTACTTC. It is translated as CASSLSYEEQYF.

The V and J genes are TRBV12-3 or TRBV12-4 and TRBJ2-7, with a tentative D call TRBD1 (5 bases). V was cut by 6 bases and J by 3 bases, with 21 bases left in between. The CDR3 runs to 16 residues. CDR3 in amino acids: CASSPRQKDKFYEQYF. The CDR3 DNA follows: TGTGCCAGCAGCCCAAGACAGAAGGACAAATTCTACGAGCAGTACTTC.

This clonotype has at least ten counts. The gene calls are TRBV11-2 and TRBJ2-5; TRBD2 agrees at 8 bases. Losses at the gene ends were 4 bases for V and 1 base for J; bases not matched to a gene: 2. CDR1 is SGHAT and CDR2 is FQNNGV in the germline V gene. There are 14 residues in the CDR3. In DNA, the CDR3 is TGTGCCAGCAGCTCGCGGGGGGCCCAAGAGACCCAGTACTTC. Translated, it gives CASSSRGAQETQYF.

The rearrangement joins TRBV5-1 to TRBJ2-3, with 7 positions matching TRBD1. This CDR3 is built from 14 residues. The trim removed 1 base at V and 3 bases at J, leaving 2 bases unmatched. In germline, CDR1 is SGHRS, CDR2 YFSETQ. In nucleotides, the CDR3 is TGCGCCAGCAGCTTGCAGGGGGAGACAGATACGCAGTATTTT. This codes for CASSLQGETDTQYF. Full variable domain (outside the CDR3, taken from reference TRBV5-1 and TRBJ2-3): KAGVTQTPRYLIKTRGQQVTLSCSPISGHRSVSWYQQTPGQGLQFLFEYFSETQRNKGNFPGRFSGRQFSNSRSEMNVSTLELGDSALYLCASSLQGETDTQYFGPGTRLTVL.

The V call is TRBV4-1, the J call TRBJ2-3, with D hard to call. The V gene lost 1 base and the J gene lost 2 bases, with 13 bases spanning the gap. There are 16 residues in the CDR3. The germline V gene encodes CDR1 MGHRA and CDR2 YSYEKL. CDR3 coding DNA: TGCGCCAGCAGCCAAGTCCCTTATACTTACACAGATACGCAGTATTTT. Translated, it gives CASSQVPYTYTDTQYF.

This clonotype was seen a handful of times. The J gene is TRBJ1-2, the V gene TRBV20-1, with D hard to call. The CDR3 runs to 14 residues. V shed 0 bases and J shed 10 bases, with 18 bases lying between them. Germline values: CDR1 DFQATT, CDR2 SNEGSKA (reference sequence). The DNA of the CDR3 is TGCAGTGCTAGAGATGCCCACATAACTATGGCCTACACCTTC. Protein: CSARDAHITMAYTF.

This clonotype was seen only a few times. The CDR3 DNA sequence: TGCGCCAGCAGCATCAGACTAGCGGGTTCGAGCACAGATACGCAGTATTTT. This translates into CASSIRLAGSSTDTQYF. The chain links TRBV5-1 to TRBJ2-3, with 10 bases lining up with TRBD2. The CDR3 runs 17 residues. V was pared by 4 bases and J by 0 bases, with 8 bases of the junction left unmatched. The V gene's germline CDR1 is SGHRS and CDR2 YFSETQ.

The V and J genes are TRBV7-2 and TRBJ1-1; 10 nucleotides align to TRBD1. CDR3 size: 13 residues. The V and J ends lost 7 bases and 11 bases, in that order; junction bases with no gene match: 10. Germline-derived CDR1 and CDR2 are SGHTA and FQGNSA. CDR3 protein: CASTRDRGGEAFF. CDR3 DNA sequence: TGTGCCAGCACGAGGGACAGGGGAGGGGAGGCTTTCTTT.

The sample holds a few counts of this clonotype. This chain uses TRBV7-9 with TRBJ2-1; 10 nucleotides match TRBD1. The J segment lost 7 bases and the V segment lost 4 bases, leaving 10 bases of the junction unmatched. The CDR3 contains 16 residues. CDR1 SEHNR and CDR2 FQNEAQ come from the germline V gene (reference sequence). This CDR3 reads CASSSPPGQGLNEQFF. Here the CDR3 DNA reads TGTGCCAGCAGCTCCCCCCCGGGACAGGGGCTAAATGAGCAGTTCTTC.

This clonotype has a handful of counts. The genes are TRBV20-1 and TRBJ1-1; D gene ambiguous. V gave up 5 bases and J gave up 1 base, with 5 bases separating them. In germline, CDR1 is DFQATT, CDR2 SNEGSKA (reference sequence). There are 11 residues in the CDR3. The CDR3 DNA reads TGCAGTGCTGCGGGGAACACTGAAGCTTTCTTT. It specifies CSAAGNTEAFF.

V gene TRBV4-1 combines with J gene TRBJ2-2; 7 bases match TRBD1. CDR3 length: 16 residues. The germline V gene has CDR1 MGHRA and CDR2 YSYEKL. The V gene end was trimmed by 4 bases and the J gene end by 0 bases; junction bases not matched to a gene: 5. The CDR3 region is CASSPVGQTNTGELFF. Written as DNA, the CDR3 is TGCGCCAGCAGCCCCGTGGGACAGACGAACACCGGGGAGCTGTTTTTT.

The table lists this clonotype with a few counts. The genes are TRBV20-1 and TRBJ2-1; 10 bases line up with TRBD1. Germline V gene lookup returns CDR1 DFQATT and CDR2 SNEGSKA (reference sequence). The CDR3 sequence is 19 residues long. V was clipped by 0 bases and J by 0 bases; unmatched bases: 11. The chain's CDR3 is CSARDATGGRASSYNEQFF. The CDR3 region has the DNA TGCAGTGCTAGAGATGCGACAGGGGGCCGCGCCAGCTCCTACAATGAGCAGTTCTTC.

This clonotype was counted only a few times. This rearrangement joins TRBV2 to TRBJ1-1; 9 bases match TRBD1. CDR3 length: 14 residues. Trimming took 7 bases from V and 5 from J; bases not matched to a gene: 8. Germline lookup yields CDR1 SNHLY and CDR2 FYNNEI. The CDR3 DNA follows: TGTGCCAGCATCGGGACAGGGCGAGAAACTGAAGCTTTCTTT. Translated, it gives CASIGTGRETEAFF.

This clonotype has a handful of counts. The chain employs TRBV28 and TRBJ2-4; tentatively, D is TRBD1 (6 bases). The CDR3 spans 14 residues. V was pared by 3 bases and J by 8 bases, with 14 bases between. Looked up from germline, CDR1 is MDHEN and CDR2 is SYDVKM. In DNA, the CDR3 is TGTGCCAGCAGTTTCCGGGACCACAGGGACATTCAGTACTTC. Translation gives CASSFRDHRDIQYF.

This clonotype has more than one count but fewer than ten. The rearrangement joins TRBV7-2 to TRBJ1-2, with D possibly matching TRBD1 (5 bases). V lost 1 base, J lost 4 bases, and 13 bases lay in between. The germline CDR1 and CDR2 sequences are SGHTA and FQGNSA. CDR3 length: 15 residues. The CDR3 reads CASSLERRGAYGYTF. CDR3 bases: TGTGCCAGCAGCTTAGAGAGAAGGGGTGCCTATGGCTACACCTTC. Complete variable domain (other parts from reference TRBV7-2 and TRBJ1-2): GAGVSQSPSNKVTEKGKDVELRCDPISGHTALYWYRQSLGQGLEFLIYFQGNSAPDKSGLPSDRFSAERTGGSVSTLTIQRTQQEDSAVYLCASSLERRGAYGYTFGSGTRLTVV.

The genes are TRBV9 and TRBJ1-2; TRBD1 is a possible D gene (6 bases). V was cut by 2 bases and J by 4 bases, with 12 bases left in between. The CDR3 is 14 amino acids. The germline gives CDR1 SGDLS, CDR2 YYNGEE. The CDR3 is CASSVTADSYGYTF. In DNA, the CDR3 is TGTGCCAGCAGCGTTACGGCGGACAGCTATGGCTACACCTTC.

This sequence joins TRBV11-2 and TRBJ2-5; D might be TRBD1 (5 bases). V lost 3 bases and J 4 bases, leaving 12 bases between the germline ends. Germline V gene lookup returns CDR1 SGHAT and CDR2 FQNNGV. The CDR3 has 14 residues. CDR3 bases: TGTGCCAGCAGCTTGGGGCAGTCGCCAGAGACCCAGTACTTC. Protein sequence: CASSLGQSPETQYF.

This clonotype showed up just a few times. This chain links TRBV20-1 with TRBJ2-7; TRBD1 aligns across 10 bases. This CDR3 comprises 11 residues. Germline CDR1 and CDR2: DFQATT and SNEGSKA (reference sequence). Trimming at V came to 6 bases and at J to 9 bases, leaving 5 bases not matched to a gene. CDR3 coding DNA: TGCAGTGCGGGGACAGGGGCCGGGCAGTACGTC. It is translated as CSAGTGAGQYV.

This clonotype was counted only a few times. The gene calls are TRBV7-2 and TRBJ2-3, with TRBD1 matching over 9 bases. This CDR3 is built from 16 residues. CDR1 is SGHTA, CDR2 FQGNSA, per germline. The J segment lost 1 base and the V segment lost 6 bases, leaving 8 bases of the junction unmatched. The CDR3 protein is CASRKQGALRTDTQYF. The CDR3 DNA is TGTGCCAGCAGAAAACAGGGGGCACTCCGCACAGATACGCAGTATTTT.

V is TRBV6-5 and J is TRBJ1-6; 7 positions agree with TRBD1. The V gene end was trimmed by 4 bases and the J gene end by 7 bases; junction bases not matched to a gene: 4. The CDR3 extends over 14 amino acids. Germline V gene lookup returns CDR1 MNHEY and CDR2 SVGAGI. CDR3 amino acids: CASSLQGLNSPLHF. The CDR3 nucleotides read TGTGCCAGCAGTTTACAGGGGCTGAATTCACCCCTCCACTTT.

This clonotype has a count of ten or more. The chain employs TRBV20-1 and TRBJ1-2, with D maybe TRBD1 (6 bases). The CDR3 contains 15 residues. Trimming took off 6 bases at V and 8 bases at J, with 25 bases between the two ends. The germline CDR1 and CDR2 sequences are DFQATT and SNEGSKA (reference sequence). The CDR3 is CSAQDSTGPLGGYTF. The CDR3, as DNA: TGCAGTGCCCAAGACTCGACAGGTCCCTTGGGAGGCTACACCTTC.

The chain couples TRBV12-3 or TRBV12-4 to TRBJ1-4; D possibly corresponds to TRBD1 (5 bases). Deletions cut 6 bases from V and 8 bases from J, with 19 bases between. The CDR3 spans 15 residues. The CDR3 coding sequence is TGTGCCAGCAGAGCCCCGGGGACCCTCCGGGAAAAACTGTTTTTT. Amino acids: CASRAPGTLREKLFF.

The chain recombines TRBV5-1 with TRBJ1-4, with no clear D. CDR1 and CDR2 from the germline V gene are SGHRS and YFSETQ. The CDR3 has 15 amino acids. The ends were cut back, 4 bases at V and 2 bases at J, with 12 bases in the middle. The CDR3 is CASSAATVTNEKLFF. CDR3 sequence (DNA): TGCGCCAGCAGCGCCGCCACAGTTACTAATGAAAAACTGTTTTTT.

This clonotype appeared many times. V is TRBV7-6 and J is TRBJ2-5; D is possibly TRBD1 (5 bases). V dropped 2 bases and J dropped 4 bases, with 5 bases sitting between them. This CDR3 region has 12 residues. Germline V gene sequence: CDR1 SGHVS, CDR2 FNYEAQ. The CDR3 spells CASSLQGETQYF. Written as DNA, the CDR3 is TGTGCCAGCAGCTTACAGGGAGAGACCCAGTACTTC.